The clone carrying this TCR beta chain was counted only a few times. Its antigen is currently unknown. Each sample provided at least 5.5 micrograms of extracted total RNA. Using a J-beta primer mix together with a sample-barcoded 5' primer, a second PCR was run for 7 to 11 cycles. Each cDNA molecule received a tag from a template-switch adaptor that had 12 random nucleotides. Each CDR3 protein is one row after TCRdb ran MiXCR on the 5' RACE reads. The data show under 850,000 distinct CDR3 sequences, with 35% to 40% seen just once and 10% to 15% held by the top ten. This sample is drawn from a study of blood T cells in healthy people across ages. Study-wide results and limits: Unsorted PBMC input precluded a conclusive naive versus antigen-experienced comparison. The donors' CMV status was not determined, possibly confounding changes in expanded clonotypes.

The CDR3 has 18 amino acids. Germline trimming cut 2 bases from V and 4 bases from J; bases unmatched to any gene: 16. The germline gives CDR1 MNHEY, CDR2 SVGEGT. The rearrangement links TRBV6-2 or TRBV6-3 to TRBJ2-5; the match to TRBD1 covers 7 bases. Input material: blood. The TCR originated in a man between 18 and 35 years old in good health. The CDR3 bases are TGTGCCAGCAGTTACCCCAGCCTGAGCACAGGGGACGGAGAGACCCAGTACTTC. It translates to CASSYPSLSTGDGETQYF.